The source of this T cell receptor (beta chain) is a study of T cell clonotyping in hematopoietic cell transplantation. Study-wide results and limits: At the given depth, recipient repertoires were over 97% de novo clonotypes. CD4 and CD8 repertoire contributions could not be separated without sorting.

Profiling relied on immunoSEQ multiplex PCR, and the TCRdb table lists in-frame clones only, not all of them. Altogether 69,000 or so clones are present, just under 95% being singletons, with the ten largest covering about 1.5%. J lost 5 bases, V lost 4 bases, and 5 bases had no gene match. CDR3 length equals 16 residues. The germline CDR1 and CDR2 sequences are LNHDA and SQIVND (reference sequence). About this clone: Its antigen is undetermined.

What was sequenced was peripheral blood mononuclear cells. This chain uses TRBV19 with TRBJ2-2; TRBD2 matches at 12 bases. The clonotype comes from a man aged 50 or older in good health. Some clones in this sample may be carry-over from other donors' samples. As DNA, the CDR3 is TGTGCCAGTAGTACTACTAGCGGGGGGAGGACCGGGGAGCTGTTTTTT. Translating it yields CASSTTSGGRTGELFF.